Listed here are 16 T cell receptor beta chains from one sample, sequenced in a study of cytomegalovirus exposure and HLA in healthy donors. PCR was performed using 60 Vbeta and 13 Jbeta primers. TCRdb's copy holds only in-frame clones and misses some; the assay was immunoSEQ multiplex PCR. Of roughly 250,000 clones listed, about 80% are singletons. The specimen was PBMCs. The source is a girl aged 2 to 9 in good health and CMV-seronegative.

The genes are TRBV5-1 and TRBJ2-2; 9 positions match TRBD2. This CDR3 comprises 15 residues. V lost 4 bases, J lost 5 bases, and 6 bases stayed unmatched. Germline CDR1 is SGHRS and CDR2 is YFSETQ. The CDR3: CASSPNSGGTGELFF. The CDR3 nucleotides read TGCGCCAGCAGCCCGAATAGCGGGGGAACCGGGGAGCTGTTTTTT.

This clone was counted between two and nine times. This chain joins TRBV28 and TRBJ2-7, with 7 nucleotides matching TRBD1. With V trimmed by 8 bases and J by 3 bases, 7 bases remained unmatched. CDR1 and CDR2 from the germline V gene are MDHEN and SYDVKM. The CDR3 extends over 13 amino acids. The CDR3 reads CASCRTGLYEQYF. The CDR3 DNA is TGTGCCAGCTGTAGGACAGGCCTCTACGAGCAGTACTTC. Supplemented by reference TRBV28 and TRBJ2-7, the full variable domain reads DVKVTQSSRYLVKRTGEKVFLECVQDMDHENMFWYRQDPGLGLRLIYFSYDVKMKEKGDIPEGYSVSREKKERFSLILESASTNQTSMYLCASCRTGLYEQYFGPGTRLTVT.

This clone was seen a handful of times. The genes are TRBV2 and TRBJ1-4, with D unresolved. Germline values: CDR1 SNHLY, CDR2 FYNNEI. The CDR3 contains 11 residues. Deletions cut 7 bases from V and 11 bases from J, with 11 bases between. DNA of the CDR3: TGTGCCAGCACTCCCAAAGAGAAACTGTTTTTT. Residues: CASTPKEKLFF.

The V call is TRBV9, the J call TRBJ1-2; TRBD1 matches at 9 bases. The V and J ends lost 4 bases and 7 bases, in that order; junction bases with no gene match: 14. Germline V gene sequence: CDR1 SGDLS, CDR2 YYNGEE. CDR3 length equals 16 residues. CDR3 DNA sequence: TGTGCCAGCAGCCTCGGGGGGACAGGGCCAGCAGGTGGCTACACCTTC. Protein sequence: CASSLGGTGPAGGYTF. Based on the CDR3 plus reference TRBV9 and TRBJ1-2, the full variable domain is DSGVTQTPKHLITATGQRVTLRCSPRSGDLSVYWYQQSLDQGLQFLIQYYNGEERAKGNILERFSAQQFPDLHSELNLSSLELGDSALYFCASSLGGTGPAGGYTFGSGTRLTVV.

This sequence joins TRBV4-1 and TRBJ2-2; 10 bases are a match to TRBD2. The CDR3 runs to 18 residues. Germline CDR1 reads MGHRA; CDR2 reads YSYEKL. With V trimmed by 4 bases and J by 6 bases, 14 bases remained unmatched. The CDR3 coding sequence is TGCGCCAGCAGCCTCTACCCAGGACTAGCGGAAAGGTCCGGGGAGCTGTTTTTT. Protein: CASSLYPGLAERSGELFF.

The CDR3: CASSDTGAPGTEAFF. In DNA form, the CDR3 reads TGCGCCAGCAGTGATACAGGGGCGCCGGGCACTGAAGCTTTCTTT. The chain has TRBV10-1 and TRBJ1-1; the match to TRBD1 covers 7 bases. The CDR3 covers 15 residues. Trimming took 3 bases from V and 4 from J; bases not matched to a gene: 8. CDR1 WNHNN and CDR2 SYGVQD come from the germline V gene (reference sequence).

This chain uses TRBV6-6 with TRBJ1-6, with D perhaps TRBD1 (6 bases). Germline V lookup: CDR1 MNHNY, CDR2 SVGAGI (reference sequence). Trimming cost V 7 bases and J 10 bases, with 20 bases left between them. The CDR3 extends over 15 amino acids. The CDR3 is CASTPKSDSLSPLHF. CDR3 nucleotides: TGTGCCAGCACACCAAAATCGGACAGTCTATCACCCCTCCACTTT.

The V gene is TRBV19, the J gene TRBJ1-5; D call uncertain. This CDR3 region has 15 residues. The V and J ends lost 2 bases and 2 bases respectively, with 10 bases between them. The germline CDR1 and CDR2 sequences are LNHDA and SQIVND (reference sequence). DNA for the CDR3: TGTGCCAGTAGTATAAAGAGGGTGCGCAATCAGCCCCAGCATTTT. Residues: CASSIKRVRNQPQHF.

Concerning this clone: Other DNA sequences in the sample encode the same CDR3. This chain uses TRBV19 with TRBJ1-1; D remains ambiguous. Germline V CDR1 and CDR2: LNHDA, SQIVND (reference sequence). The V end was cut by 9 bases, the J end by 0 bases, with 11 bases between. The CDR3 consists of 13 residues. CDR3 nucleotides: TGTGCCAGCTCCCCGGGATTGAACACTGAAGCTTTCTTT. Encoded protein: CASSPGLNTEAFF.

This chain joins TRBV7-6 and TRBJ2-3; tentatively, D is TRBD2 (6 bases). In germline, CDR1 is SGHVS, CDR2 FNYEAQ. V lost 0 bases and J 6 bases, leaving 28 bases between the germline ends. CDR3 size: 20 residues. As DNA, the CDR3 is TGTGCCAGCAGCTTAGCGCGTGGACTTGGGTCCGGGAGCCGCCGGGATACGCAGTATTTT. As protein: CASSLARGLGSGSRRDTQYF.

The chain joins TRBV18 to TRBJ2-2; D possibly corresponds to TRBD1 (6 bases). The CDR3 has 16 amino acids. Trimming stripped 3 bases from V and 7 bases from J, with 18 bases between. CDR1 is KGHSH, CDR2 LQKENI, per germline. CDR3 loop: CASSPVRTAKGGELFF. CDR3 bases: TGTGCCAGCTCACCGGTTAGGACAGCTAAAGGCGGGGAGCTGTTTTTT.

The rearrangement joins TRBV10-3 to TRBJ1-2; maybe TRBD1 (5 bases). V was cut by 2 bases and J by 1 base, with 8 bases left in between. CDR1 and CDR2 from the germline V gene are ENHRY and SYGVKD. The CDR3 contains 14 residues. CDR3 in DNA: TGTGCCATCAGTGAGAGGGGAAATAACTATGGCTACACCTTC. This codes for CAISERGNNYGYTF.

This clone was recorded only once. Because it lacks the conserved phenylalanine or tryptophan at the end, this CDR3 is likely a read error. It is unclear where the CDR3 begins or ends on the DNA, so no DNA is shown, and the CDR3 is as TCRdb lists it. This chain connects TRBV28 to TRBJ1-1; TRBD1, the D gene given by the table, was not confirmed from the DNA. The CDR3 spans 11 residues, counting both ends. CDR1 and CDR2 (germline): MDHEN, SYDVKM. This CDR3 is CASGQPRLQGS.

This chain joins TRBV7-8 and TRBJ1-1; no clear D. Looked up from germline, CDR1 is SGHVS and CDR2 is FQNEAQ. The CDR3 loop spans 16 amino acids. V was cut by 1 base and J by 7 bases, with 19 bases left in between. The CDR3 DNA sequence: TGTGCCAGCAGCTTAGTGCCCGCCGCGGGGTGGGGTGAAGCTTTCTTT. The encoded protein is CASSLVPAAGWGEAFF.

This sequence joins TRBV5-6 and TRBJ1-1, with 9 bases lining up with TRBD1. CDR1 SGHDT and CDR2 YYEEEE come from the germline V gene. The CDR3 consists of 15 residues. V was pared by 4 bases and J by 6 bases, with 10 bases of the junction left unmatched. CDR3 nucleotide sequence: TGTGCCAGCAGCCCGGGACAGGGCTTTTTTGCTGAAGCTTTCTTT. This translates into CASSPGQGFFAEAFF.

The CDR3 region has the DNA TGTGCCAGCAGCTTAAAGGCTAGCGGGGGCTCCTACAATGAGCAGTTCTTC. It encodes CASSLKASGGSYNEQFF. The genes are TRBV7-3 and TRBJ2-1, with TRBD2 matching 10 bases. In germline, CDR1 is SGHTA, CDR2 FQGTGA. With 1 base clipped from V and 0 bases from J, the junction kept 3 bases outside the gene matches. CDR3 length equals 17 residues. Together with reference TRBV7-3 and TRBJ2-1, the CDR3 gives the full variable domain: GAGVSQTPSNKVTEKGKYVELRCDPISGHTALYWYRQSLGQGPEFLIYFQGTGAADDSGLPNDRFFAVRPEGSVSTLKIQRTERGDSAVYLCASSLKASGGSYNEQFFGPGTRLTVL.